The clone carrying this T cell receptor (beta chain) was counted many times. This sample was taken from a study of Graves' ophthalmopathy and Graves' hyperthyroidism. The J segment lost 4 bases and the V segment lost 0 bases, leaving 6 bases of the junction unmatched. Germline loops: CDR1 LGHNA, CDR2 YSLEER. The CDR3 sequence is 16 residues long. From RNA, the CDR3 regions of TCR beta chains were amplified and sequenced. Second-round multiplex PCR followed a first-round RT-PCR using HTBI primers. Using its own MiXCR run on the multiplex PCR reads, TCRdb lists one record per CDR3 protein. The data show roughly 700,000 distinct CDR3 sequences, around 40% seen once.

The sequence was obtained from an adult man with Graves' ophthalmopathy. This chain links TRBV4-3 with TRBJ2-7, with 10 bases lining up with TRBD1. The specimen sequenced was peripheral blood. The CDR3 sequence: CASSQDRQGAAYEQYF. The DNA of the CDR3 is TGCGCCAGCAGCCAAGATCGACAGGGGGCTGCTTACGAGCAGTACTTC.